A few counts support the clone carrying this T cell receptor beta chain. The V and J ends lost 6 bases and 1 base, in that order; junction bases with no gene match: 5. Germline V gene data show CDR1 as MNHNS and CDR2 as SASEGT. The CDR3 runs to 15 residues. Among the patients, aged 18 to 65, hyperthyroidism was newly diagnosed and had lasted under 2 months. This sample was taken from a study of T cells in Graves' hyperthyroidism and ophthalmopathy. What was amplified from RNA transcripts were TCR beta CDR3 regions. The HTBI primer set was used in a first-round RT-PCR of the TCR CDR3. TCRdb reprocessed the multiplex PCR reads with MiXCR, giving one entry per CDR3 protein. The repertoire holds about 350,000 distinct CDR3 sequences, with approximately 15% as singletons.

Sequenced: blood. This receptor was obtained from a woman aged 25 to 39 with Graves' hyperthyroidism. The J gene is TRBJ2-5, the V gene TRBV6-1; TRBD1 matches 10 bases. The CDR3 reads CASRAGQGPQETQYF. CDR3 coding DNA: TGTGCCAGCAGAGCGGGACAGGGGCCCCAAGAGACCCAGTACTTC.